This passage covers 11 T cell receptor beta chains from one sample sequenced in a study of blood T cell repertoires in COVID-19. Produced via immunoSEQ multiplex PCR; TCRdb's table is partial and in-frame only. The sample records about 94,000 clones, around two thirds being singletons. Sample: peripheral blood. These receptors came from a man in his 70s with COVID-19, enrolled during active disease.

CDR3 DNA sequence: TGTGCCTGGAGTACCCTGACAGGGGAGCCCGGGGAGCTGTTTTTT. Its protein product is CAWSTLTGEPGELFF. The chain uses TRBV30 and TRBJ2-2, with TRBD1 matching over 8 bases. Germline loops: CDR1 GTSNPN, CDR2 SVGIG (reference sequence). Losses at the gene ends were 2 bases for V and 6 bases for J; bases not matched to a gene: 8. This CDR3 spans 15 amino acids.

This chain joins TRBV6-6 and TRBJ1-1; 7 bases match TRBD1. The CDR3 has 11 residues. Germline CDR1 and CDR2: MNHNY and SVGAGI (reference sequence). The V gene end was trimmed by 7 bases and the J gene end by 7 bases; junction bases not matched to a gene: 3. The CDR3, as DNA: TGTGCCAGCAACGACAGGGTTGAAGCTTTCTTT. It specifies CASNDRVEAFF.

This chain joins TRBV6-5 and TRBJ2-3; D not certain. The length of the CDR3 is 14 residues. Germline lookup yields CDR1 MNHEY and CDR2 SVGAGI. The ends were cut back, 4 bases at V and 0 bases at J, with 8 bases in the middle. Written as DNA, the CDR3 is TGTGCCAGCAGTTCAGTTTCTAGCACAGATACGCAGTATTTT. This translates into CASSSVSSTDTQYF.

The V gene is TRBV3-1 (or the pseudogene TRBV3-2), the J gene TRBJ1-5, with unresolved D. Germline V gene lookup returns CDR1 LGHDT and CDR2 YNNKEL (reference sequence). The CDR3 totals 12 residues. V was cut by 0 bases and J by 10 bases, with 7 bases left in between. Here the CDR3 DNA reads TGTGCCAGCAGCCAAGATCTCGGTCCCCAGCATTTT. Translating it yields CASSQDLGPQHF.

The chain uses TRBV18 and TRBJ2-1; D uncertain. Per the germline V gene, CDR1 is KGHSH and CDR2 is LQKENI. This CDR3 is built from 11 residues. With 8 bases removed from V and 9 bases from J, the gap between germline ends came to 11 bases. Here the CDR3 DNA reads TGTGCCAGCACCGGTCGCTTTGAGCAGTTCTTC. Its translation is CASTGRFEQFF.

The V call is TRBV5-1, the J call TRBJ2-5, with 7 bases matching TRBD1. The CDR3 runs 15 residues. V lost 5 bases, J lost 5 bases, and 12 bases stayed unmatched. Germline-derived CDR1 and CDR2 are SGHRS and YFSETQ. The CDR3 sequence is CASSPQGFRSETQYF. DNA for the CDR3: TGCGCCAGCAGTCCACAGGGGTTCAGGTCGGAGACCCAGTACTTC.

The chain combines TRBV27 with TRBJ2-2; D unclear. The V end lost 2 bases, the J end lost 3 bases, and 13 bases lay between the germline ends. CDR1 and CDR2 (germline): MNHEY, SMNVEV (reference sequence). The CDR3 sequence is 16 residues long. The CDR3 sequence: CASSLAVPQYTGELFF. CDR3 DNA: TGTGCCAGCAGTTTAGCGGTACCCCAGTACACCGGGGAGCTGTTTTTT.

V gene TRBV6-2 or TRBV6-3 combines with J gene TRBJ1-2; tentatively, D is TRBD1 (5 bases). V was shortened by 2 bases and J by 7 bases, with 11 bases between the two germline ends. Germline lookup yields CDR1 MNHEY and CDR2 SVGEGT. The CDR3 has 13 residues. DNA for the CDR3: TGTGCCAGCAGTTACAGGGGAATGCTTGGCTACACCTTC. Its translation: CASSYRGMLGYTF.

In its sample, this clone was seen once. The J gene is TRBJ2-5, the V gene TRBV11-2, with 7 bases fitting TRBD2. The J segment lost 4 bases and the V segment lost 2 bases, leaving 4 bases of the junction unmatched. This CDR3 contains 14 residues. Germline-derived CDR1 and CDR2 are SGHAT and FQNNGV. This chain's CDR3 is CASSLILAGETQYF. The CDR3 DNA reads TGTGCCAGCAGCTTAATATTAGCGGGAGAGACCCAGTACTTC.

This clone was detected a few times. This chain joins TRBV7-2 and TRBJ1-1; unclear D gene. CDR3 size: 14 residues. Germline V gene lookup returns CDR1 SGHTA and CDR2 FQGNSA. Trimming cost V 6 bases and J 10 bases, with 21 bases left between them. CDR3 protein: CASSADPGSRGAFF. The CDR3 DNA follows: TGTGCCAGCAGTGCAGACCCGGGATCTCGGGGAGCTTTCTTT.

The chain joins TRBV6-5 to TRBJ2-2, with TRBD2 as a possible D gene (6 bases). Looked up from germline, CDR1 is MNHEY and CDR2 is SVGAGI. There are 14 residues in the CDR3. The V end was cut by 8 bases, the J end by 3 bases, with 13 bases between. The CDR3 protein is CASGRSGHTGELFF. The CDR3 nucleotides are TGTGCCAGCGGCCGTAGCGGACACACCGGGGAGCTGTTTTTT.